Presented here are 20 T cell receptor beta chains from one specimen sequenced in a study of blood T cell repertoires in COVID-19. Assay used: immunoSEQ multiplex PCR; TCRdb lists only in-frame clones, some missing. Here the sample spans over 200,000 clones, around three quarters being singletons. The sequencing input was peripheral blood. The receptors originated from a woman of 80 years or more with acute or convalescent COVID-19.

This chain links TRBV10-3 with TRBJ2-3; 9 bases fit TRBD1. Trimming at V came to 2 bases and at J to 1 base, leaving 4 bases not matched to a gene. The germline V gene encodes CDR1 ENHRY and CDR2 SYGVKD. The CDR3 extends over 16 amino acids. In nucleotides, the CDR3 is TGTGCCATCAGTGAGCGGGACAGGGTGGGCACAGATACGCAGTATTTT. It translates to CAISERDRVGTDTQYF.

The chain links TRBV4-1 to TRBJ1-6, with 9 bases fitting TRBD1. Trimming cost V 4 bases and J 3 bases; bases outside gene matches: 4. This CDR3 has 16 amino acids. Germline CDR1 is MGHRA and CDR2 is YSYEKL. This chain's CDR3 is CASSLGGQGYNSPLHF. The CDR3 DNA reads TGCGCCAGCAGCCTAGGGGGACAGGGCTATAATTCACCCCTCCACTTT.

CDR3 coding DNA: TGTGCCAGCAGGCTTACAGGGTTCGGTAAGATGAACACCGGGGAGCTGTTTTTT. Encoded protein: CASRLTGFGKMNTGELFF. The J gene is TRBJ2-2, the V gene TRBV2, with D possibly TRBD1 on 6 matching bases. The germline V gene has CDR1 SNHLY and CDR2 FYNNEI. The CDR3 spans 18 residues. The V and J ends lost 6 bases and 1 base respectively, with 21 bases between them.

J is TRBJ2-7 and V is TRBV29-1; TRBD1 aligns across 7 bases. Germline trimming cut 4 bases from V and 11 bases from J; bases unmatched to any gene: 20. The germline V gene encodes CDR1 SQVTM and CDR2 ANQGSEA. This CDR3 comprises 15 residues. The CDR3: CSVGATRDRFAGEYF. The DNA of the CDR3 is TGCAGCGTTGGAGCAACCCGGGACAGATTTGCTGGGGAGTACTTC.

In its sample, this clone was seen a few times. The chain carries TRBV10-3 and TRBJ2-2; 9 positions agree with TRBD1. V was pared by 10 bases and J by 4 bases, with 4 bases of the junction left unmatched. The CDR3 is 13 amino acids. Per the germline V gene, CDR1 is ENHRY and CDR2 is SYGVKD. The DNA for the CDR3 is TGTGCCACAGGACAGGGGACCACCGGGGAGCTGTTTTTT. Translation: CATGQGTTGELFF.

This chain joins TRBV18 and TRBJ1-4, with 8 positions matching TRBD1. CDR3 length: 14 amino acids. Germline V gene data show CDR1 as KGHSH and CDR2 as LQKENI. The V gene end was trimmed by 5 bases and the J gene end by 8 bases; junction bases not matched to a gene: 7. CDR3 in DNA: TGTGCCAGCTCATACGGGACAGGTGGAGAAAAACTGTTTTTT. This codes for CASSYGTGGEKLFF.

The chain links TRBV28 to TRBJ1-3, with D possibly TRBD1 on 6 matching bases. CDR3 size: 15 residues. V dropped 10 bases and J dropped 1 base, with 17 bases sitting between them. CDR1 is MDHEN, CDR2 SYDVKM, per germline. This chain's CDR3 is CATTPRGASGNTIYF. The CDR3 bases are TGTGCCACCACCCCGCGGGGGGCTTCTGGAAACACCATATATTTT.

This clone was seen only a few times. J is TRBJ2-2 and V is TRBV9; D perhaps matches TRBD2 (5 bases). CDR3 length: 16 amino acids. Per the germline V gene, CDR1 is SGDLS and CDR2 is YYNGEE. V was pared by 3 bases and J by 7 bases, with 19 bases between. CDR3 residues: CASSAPAAAGGGELFF. DNA for the CDR3: TGTGCCAGCAGCGCTCCTGCCGCGGCGGGTGGCGGGGAGCTGTTTTTT. Full variable domain (remainder filled in from reference TRBV9 and TRBJ2-2): DSGVTQTPKHLITATGQRVTLRCSPRSGDLSVYWYQQSLDQGLQFLIQYYNGEERAKGNILERFSAQQFPDLHSELNLSSLELGDSALYFCASSAPAAAGGGELFFGEGSRLTVL.

The chain joins TRBV2 to TRBJ2-7, with TRBD1 matching over 8 bases. V was pared by 0 bases and J by 2 bases, with 3 bases of the junction left unmatched. Germline CDR1 SNHLY, CDR2 FYNNEI. The CDR3 loop spans 15 amino acids. CDR3 amino acids: CASSEAQGQAYEQYF. CDR3 bases: TGTGCCAGCAGTGAAGCGCAGGGACAGGCCTACGAGCAGTACTTC.

V gene TRBV4-2 combines with J gene TRBJ1-5; D is unclear. Looked up from germline, CDR1 is LGHNA and CDR2 is YNFKEQ. Deletions cut 0 bases from V and 2 bases from J, with 14 bases between. The CDR3 has 17 amino acids. CDR3 loop: CASSQEGGGIGNQPQHF. The CDR3 nucleotides are TGTGCCAGCAGCCAAGAAGGAGGCGGCATTGGCAATCAGCCCCAGCATTTT.

V is TRBV19 and J is TRBJ1-1; D gene unclear. V lost 6 bases, J lost 4 bases, and 15 bases lay in between. Germline V lookup: CDR1 LNHDA, CDR2 SQIVND (reference sequence). This CDR3 spans 14 amino acids. CDR3: CASSRGLAGTEAFF. The CDR3, as DNA: TGTGCCAGTAGCCGAGGTTTGGCGGGCACTGAAGCTTTCTTT.

In DNA, the CDR3 is TGTGCCTGGAGCGAACAGGGTGGTCGTGAAAAACTGTTTTTT. It yields the protein CAWSEQGGREKLFF. The gene calls are TRBV30 and TRBJ1-4, with D possibly matching TRBD1 (6 bases). The V gene lost 3 bases and the J gene lost 7 bases, with 15 bases spanning the gap. CDR3 length: 14 residues. Germline CDR1 is GTSNPN and CDR2 is SVGIG (reference sequence).

The chain has TRBV2 and TRBJ1-2; D remains ambiguous. CDR1 is SNHLY and CDR2 is FYNNEI in the germline V gene. The CDR3 consists of 12 residues. The germline V and J ends were trimmed by 4 bases and 8 bases, with 11 bases remaining between them. CDR3 amino acids: CASSARYMGYTF. The DNA for the CDR3 is TGTGCCAGCAGTGCCCGGTATATGGGCTACACCTTC.

V gene TRBV12-3 or TRBV12-4 combines with J gene TRBJ1-1; TRBD1 agrees at 7 bases. J lost 1 base, V lost 4 bases, and 0 bases had no gene match. This CDR3 contains 13 residues. The DNA of the CDR3 is TGTGCCAGCAGTTGGACAGGGAACACTGAAGCTTTCTTT. Residues: CASSWTGNTEAFF.

This clone was observed a few times. V gene TRBV9 combines with J gene TRBJ1-3; TRBD1 matches 7 bases. CDR1 and CDR2 (germline): SGDLS, YYNGEE. V was clipped by 4 bases and J by 4 bases; unmatched bases: 11. This CDR3 has 16 amino acids. CDR3 bases: TGTGCCAGCAGCACAGAGGTACAGGGGATAGGAAACACCATATATTTT. As protein: CASSTEVQGIGNTIYF.

The rearrangement links TRBV2 to TRBJ1-1; D is unclear. There are 14 residues in the CDR3. Trimming took 7 bases from V and 4 from J, leaving 16 bases between them. The V gene's germline CDR1 is SNHLY and CDR2 FYNNEI. CDR3 protein: CASTSQVEGTEAFF. CDR3 sequence (DNA): TGTGCCAGCACCAGCCAGGTGGAAGGCACTGAAGCTTTCTTT.

This clone has more than one count but fewer than ten. The genes are TRBV9 and TRBJ1-3; 7 bases match TRBD1. The germline gives CDR1 SGDLS, CDR2 YYNGEE. This CDR3 contains 14 residues. The V segment lost 4 bases and the J segment 4 bases; nucleotides outside the gene matches: 5. CDR3 residues: CASSFTGVGNTIYF. Written as DNA, the CDR3 is TGTGCCAGCAGCTTTACAGGGGTCGGAAACACCATATATTTT. The variable domain in full, completed from reference TRBV9 and TRBJ1-3, reads DSGVTQTPKHLITATGQRVTLRCSPRSGDLSVYWYQQSLDQGLQFLIQYYNGEERAKGNILERFSAQQFPDLHSELNLSSLELGDSALYFCASSFTGVGNTIYFGEGSWLTVV.

This clone was recorded only once. This rearrangement joins TRBV6-2 or TRBV6-3 to TRBJ2-7; weak D call: TRBD2 (6 bases). CDR1 and CDR2 (germline): MNHEY, SVGEGT. V lost 3 bases and J 1 base, leaving 16 bases between the germline ends. The CDR3 consists of 16 residues. This CDR3 reads CASSYQEGTLSYEQYF. CDR3 bases: TGTGCCAGCAGTTATCAAGAAGGGACTCTTTCCTACGAGCAGTACTTC.

The rearrangement joins TRBV11-2 to TRBJ2-7; 13 bases align to TRBD2. The CDR3 runs 13 residues. Germline V gene sequence: CDR1 SGHAT, CDR2 FQNNGV. V lost 8 bases to trimming and J lost 7 bases; unmatched junction nucleotides: 5. CDR3 amino acids: CASRGLAGVEQYF. Here the CDR3 DNA reads TGTGCCAGCCGAGGACTAGCGGGAGTGGAGCAGTACTTC.

This sequence joins TRBV7-2 and TRBJ2-1, with 9 nucleotides matching TRBD1. Losses at the gene ends were 4 bases for V and 7 bases for J; bases not matched to a gene: 8. The CDR3 consists of 15 residues. Germline lookup yields CDR1 SGHTA and CDR2 FQGNSA. The CDR3 protein is CASSSDRGSENEQFF. CDR3 coding DNA: TGTGCCAGCAGCTCTGACAGGGGGAGCGAGAATGAGCAGTTCTTC.